These 20 T cell receptor beta chains originate from one sample sequenced in a study of radiotherapy plus CTLA-4 blockade in lung cancer. Assay used: immunoSEQ multiplex PCR; TCRdb lists only in-frame clones, some missing. The table lists about 51,000 clones, roughly 77% of them singletons. The starting material was peripheral blood, obtained from a patient treated with radiotherapy plus ipilimumab. The receptors originated from a human donor with non-small cell lung cancer who had a complete response to radiotherapy plus ipilimumab.

V is TRBV9 and J is TRBJ2-3, with 7 bases identical to TRBD1. The CDR3 contains 14 residues. Germline V gene sequence: CDR1 SGDLS, CDR2 YYNGEE. J gave up 5 bases and V 10 bases, and 13 bases lay outside the gene matches. CDR3 sequence (DNA): TGTGCCGGCTCACAGGGGCTAACCCTAGATACGCAGTATTTT. It encodes CAGSQGLTLDTQYF. The whole variable domain, remainder taken from reference TRBV9 and TRBJ2-3, is DSGVTQTPKHLITATGQRVTLRCSPRSGDLSVYWYQQSLDQGLQFLIQYYNGEERAKGNILERFSAQQFPDLHSELNLSSLELGDSALYFCAGSQGLTLDTQYFGPGTRLTVL.

The chain has TRBV30 and TRBJ1-1; D not resolved. The CDR3 is 12 residues long. CDR1 is GTSNPN, CDR2 SVGIG, per germline (reference sequence). Between the trimmed V and J ends, which lost 0 bases and 5 bases, there was a span of 7 bases. Written as DNA, the CDR3 is TGTGCCTGGAGTGTTTCGGTAACTGAAGCTTTCTTT. Amino acid sequence: CAWSVSVTEAFF.

The chain links TRBV2 to TRBJ2-1; D might be TRBD2 (5 bases). The CDR3 sequence is 13 residues long. Per the germline V gene, CDR1 is SNHLY and CDR2 is FYNNEI. Trimming removed 5 bases from V and 5 bases from J, with 10 bases in between. This chain's CDR3 is CASSSGPDNEQFF. DNA for the CDR3: TGTGCCAGCAGTAGCGGCCCAGACAATGAGCAGTTCTTC.

There are a few counts of this clone. V usage is TRBV11-3 and J usage is TRBJ2-5; no definite D call. With 1 base removed from V and 1 base from J, the gap between germline ends came to 7 bases. The CDR3 spans 14 residues. Germline V gene lookup returns CDR1 SGHNT and CDR2 YENEEA. CDR3 residues: CASSLVRSQETQYF. The CDR3 bases are TGTGCCAGCAGCTTAGTTCGGAGCCAAGAGACCCAGTACTTC.

The chain carries TRBV9 and TRBJ1-1; weak D call: TRBD1 (5 bases). This CDR3 region has 14 residues. Between the trimmed V and J ends, which lost 0 bases and 2 bases, there was a span of 8 bases. In germline, CDR1 is SGDLS, CDR2 YYNGEE. Here the CDR3 DNA reads TGTGCCAGCAGCGTAGGGCAGGGTAACACTGAAGCTTTCTTT. Amino acids: CASSVGQGNTEAFF.

This clone is a singleton in its sample. The chain has TRBV9 and TRBJ2-3; 10 bases map to TRBD2. Germline trimming cut 0 bases from V and 5 bases from J; bases unmatched to any gene: 6. Looked up from germline, CDR1 is SGDLS and CDR2 is YYNGEE. The CDR3 is 16 residues long. The CDR3 DNA reads as TGTGCCAGCAGCGTAGATCGAGCGGGGGGGCAAGATACGCAGTATTTT. Protein: CASSVDRAGGQDTQYF.

The V and J genes are TRBV4-1 and TRBJ1-6; D may be TRBD1 (5 bases). Germline V gene data show CDR1 as MGHRA and CDR2 as YSYEKL. This CDR3 spans 13 amino acids. V was cut by 7 bases and J by 10 bases, with 14 bases left in between. The CDR3 protein is CASTGQGVSPLHF. CDR3 coding DNA: TGCGCCAGCACCGGACAAGGGGTATCACCCCTCCACTTT.

The CDR3 spells CASSQDRGRFYEQYF. The CDR3 nucleotides read TGCGCCAGCAGCCAAGATCGAGGCAGATTTTACGAGCAGTACTTC. The chain couples TRBV4-3 to TRBJ2-7; no clear D. The V gene's germline CDR1 is LGHNA and CDR2 YSLEER. Between the trimmed V and J ends, which lost 0 bases and 4 bases, there was a span of 13 bases. The CDR3 consists of 15 residues.

The chain joins TRBV7-9 to TRBJ2-7; D is perhaps TRBD1 (6 bases). Trimming left V 0 bases short and J 9 bases short, with 18 bases between. This CDR3 has 15 amino acids. Germline CDR1 reads SEHNR; CDR2 reads FQNEAQ (reference sequence). This CDR3 reads CASSLATWDTSGQYF. The DNA for the CDR3 is TGTGCCAGCAGCTTAGCAACGTGGGACACCTCCGGGCAGTACTTC.

J is TRBJ2-1 and V is TRBV5-4; D ambiguous. Looked up from germline, CDR1 is SGHNT and CDR2 is YYREEE (reference sequence). Trimming shortened V by 1 base and J by 0 bases, and 14 bases separated the two germline ends. The CDR3 length is 17 residues. CDR3 coding DNA: TGTGCCAGCAGCTTGTTTGCTAGAAAGAGCTCCTACAATGAGCAGTTCTTC. Protein sequence: CASSLFARKSSYNEQFF.

This clone was recorded once. The chain joins TRBV18 to TRBJ2-1, with 10 bases identical to TRBD2. J lost 10 bases, V lost 3 bases, and 9 bases had no gene match. This CDR3 has 15 amino acids. Germline lookup yields CDR1 KGHSH and CDR2 LQKENI. The CDR3 region is CASSPPLAGEREQFF. The CDR3 nucleotides read TGTGCCAGCTCACCCCCCCTAGCGGGAGAGAGAGAGCAGTTCTTC.

The chain uses TRBV15 and TRBJ2-7, with TRBD1 matching 7 bases. V lost 0 bases and J lost 7; bases outside the gene matches: 3. Germline-derived CDR1 and CDR2 are LNHNV and YYDKDF (reference sequence). The CDR3 is made up of 13 amino acids. DNA of the CDR3: TGTGCCACCAGCAGAGACCGACAGGGAGAGCAGTACGTC. This gives the protein CATSRDRQGEQYV.

CDR3 amino acids: CAWRGLAETQYF. CDR3 DNA sequence: TGTGCCTGGAGGGGACTAGCGGAGACCCAGTACTTC. The chain is built from TRBV30 and TRBJ2-5; 10 nucleotides line up with TRBD2. This CDR3 spans 12 amino acids. Germline V CDR1 and CDR2: GTSNPN, SVGIG (reference sequence). V lost 3 bases to trimming and J lost 5 bases; unmatched junction nucleotides: 0.

The CDR3 reads CASSLVPSNTGELFF. The CDR3 nucleotides are TGCGCCAGCAGCTTGGTCCCGTCGAACACCGGGGAGCTGTTTTTT. The chain uses TRBV5-1 and TRBJ2-2; D unresolved. The CDR3 consists of 15 residues. Germline CDR1 and CDR2: SGHRS and YFSETQ. Trimming took off 0 bases at V and 0 bases at J, with 6 bases between the two ends.

Comment on this clone: The same CDR3 is also encoded by other DNA sequences in this sample. Written as DNA, the CDR3 is TGTGCCAGCAGTTTAGCGGGACTAGCGGGTGGTGAGCAGTTCTTC. As protein: CASSLAGLAGGEQFF. This chain uses TRBV27 with TRBJ2-1, with 12 bases that match TRBD2. Germline V gene data show CDR1 as MNHEY and CDR2 as SMNVEV (reference sequence). The CDR3 extends over 15 amino acids. J was trimmed by 9 bases and V by 2 bases; bases with no gene match: 5.

This chain connects TRBV6-1 to TRBJ1-5; D unclear. The V gene's germline CDR1 is MNHNS and CDR2 SASEGT. Trimming took 9 bases from V and 2 from J, leaving 11 bases between them. The CDR3 has 13 residues. The CDR3, as DNA: TGTGCCAGTACAGATACGCGCAATCAGCCCCAGCATTTT. Protein product: CASTDTRNQPQHF.

The CDR3 nucleotides are TGTGCCCTGTCGGGGAAAGATACGCAGTATTTT. It codes for CALSGKDTQYF. The chain carries TRBV30 and TRBJ2-3, with D possibly being TRBD2 (5 bases). The V end lost 8 bases, the J end lost 5 bases, and 11 bases lay between the germline ends. The germline CDR1 and CDR2 sequences are GTSNPN and SVGIG (reference sequence). The CDR3 sequence is 11 residues long.

The rearrangement links TRBV5-6 to TRBJ1-1, with a weak D call TRBD1 (6 bases). Trimming left V 4 bases short and J 2 bases short, with 15 bases between. The CDR3 has 15 amino acids. CDR1 SGHDT and CDR2 YYEEEE come from the germline V gene. The CDR3 here is CASSRMDSLNTEAFF. The CDR3 DNA reads TGTGCCAGCAGCCGAATGGACAGCCTTAACACTGAAGCTTTCTTT.

The rearrangement joins TRBV11-3 to TRBJ2-7; TRBD2 might be the D (5 bases). CDR3 length equals 13 residues. V was cut by 3 bases and J by 10 bases, with 16 bases left in between. Per the germline V gene, CDR1 is SGHNT and CDR2 is YENEEA. CDR3 coding DNA: TGTGCCAGCAGCTTGGACTCCACGGGTTTACAGTACGTC. Translating gives CASSLDSTGLQYV.

CDR3: CASSPEGGGTGELFF. CDR3 DNA sequence: TGTGCCAGCAGCCCCGAGGGCGGGGGGACCGGGGAGCTGTTTTTT. The rearrangement links TRBV9 to TRBJ2-2; 8 positions agree with TRBD2. V was clipped by 4 bases and J by 5 bases; unmatched bases: 7. Germline V lookup: CDR1 SGDLS, CDR2 YYNGEE. This CDR3 spans 15 amino acids.